Detailed here is one TCR beta chain. The antigen is undetermined. This sample stems from a study of graft-versus-host responses after intestinal transplantation. With V trimmed by 6 bases and J by 4 bases, 5 bases remained unmatched. Germline CDR1 is MNHNS and CDR2 is SASEGT. The length of the CDR3 is 13 residues. Study-wide results and limits: Elevated graft-versus-host to host-versus-graft clonal ratios in allografts were recorded for patients with graft-donor T cell macrochimerism. Recipient marrow showed GvH clones, some seen first in ileum or blood.

Only in-frame clones appear in the TCRdb table, and some are missing; sequencing was by immunoSEQ multiplex PCR. Of 90,000 to 100,000 clones in the sample, more than 70% were seen once. The clonotype comes from a human patient who received an intestinal transplant, so some T cells may come from the graft donor. The material was PBMCs, obtained 255 days after intestinal transplant. The rearrangement links TRBV6-1 to TRBJ2-7; 8 bases line up with TRBD1. For the CDR3, the DNA is TGTGCCAGCAGCGCAGGGGGCGTTTACGAGCAGTACGTC. Amino acid sequence: CASSAGGVYEQYV.